This T cell receptor beta chain was observed in a study of shared clonotypes between healthy human individuals. The CDR3 extends over 15 amino acids. Germline CDR1 and CDR2: SGHTA and FQGNSA. V was pared by 5 bases and J by 7 bases, with 6 bases of the junction left unmatched. The assay was immunoSEQ multiplex PCR, and TCRdb's table has in-frame clones only and misses some. The sample has 2 million to 2.5 million clones, around 90% seen once; the top ten hold about 0.41%. The chain carries TRBV7-2 and TRBJ2-1; 12 bases agree with TRBD1. Sequences were obtained from naive CD4+ T cells from PBMCs. Subset reported: CD45RA+ positively selected. This TCR was sampled from a man between 18 and 29 years old in good health. Some clones in this sample may be carry-over from other donors' samples. The CDR3 DNA sequence: TGTGCCAGCAGCCAATGGGACAGGGGGCTAAATGAGCAGTTCTTC. It codes for CASSQWDRGLNEQFF.